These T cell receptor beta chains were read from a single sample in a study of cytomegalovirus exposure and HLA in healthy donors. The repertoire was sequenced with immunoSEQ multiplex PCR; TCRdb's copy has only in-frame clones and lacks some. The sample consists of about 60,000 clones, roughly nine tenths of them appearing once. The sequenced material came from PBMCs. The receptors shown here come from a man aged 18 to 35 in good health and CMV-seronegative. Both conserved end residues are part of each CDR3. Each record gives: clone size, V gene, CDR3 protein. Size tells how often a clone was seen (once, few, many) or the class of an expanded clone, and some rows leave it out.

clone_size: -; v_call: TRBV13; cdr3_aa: CASSLSGKETQYF
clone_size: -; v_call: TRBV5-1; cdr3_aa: CASSSHPGNTIYF
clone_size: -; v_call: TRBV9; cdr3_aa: CASSVDLRLNNEQFF
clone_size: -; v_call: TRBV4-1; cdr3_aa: CASSQDTSGTGQQYF
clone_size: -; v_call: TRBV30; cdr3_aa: CAWSGVGGRQYNEQFF
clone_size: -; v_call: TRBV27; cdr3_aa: CASSHTGQGTYEQYF
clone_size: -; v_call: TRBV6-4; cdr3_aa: CASSEKGTSGIEQYF
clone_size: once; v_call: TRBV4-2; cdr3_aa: CASSQAGSYEQYF
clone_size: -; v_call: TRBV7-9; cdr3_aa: CASSKGTSGRIYYEQYF
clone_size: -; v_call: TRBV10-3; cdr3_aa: CAISGGRGQETQYF
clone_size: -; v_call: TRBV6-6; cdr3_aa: CASRARPNEKLFF
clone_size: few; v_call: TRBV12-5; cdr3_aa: CASGLQTDYGYTF
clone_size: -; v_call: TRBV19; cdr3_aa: CASISQGAGNTIYF
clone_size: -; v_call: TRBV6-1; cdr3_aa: CASSVAGETQYF
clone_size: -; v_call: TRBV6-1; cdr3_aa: CASTRSTGYNEQFF
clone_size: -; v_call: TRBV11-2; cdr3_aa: CASSPQPDSPGYTF